The source of this T cell receptor beta chain is a study of shared clonotypes between healthy human individuals (TCRdb year 2020). In the study overall: Three men and a couple of women, aged 18 to 49 years, made up the cohort. To increase sequencing depth and limit assay-specific biases, TCR repertoire library preparation and sequencing were carried out by different laboratories using diverse techniques. To estimate repertoire size and how much clonotypes are shared between individuals, the study performed deep sequencing of blood TCR repertoires from five healthy adults. For each donor, three plates each were used for CD4 naive and CD4 memory, two plates were used for CD8 naive, and one plate was used for CD8 memory. Between about 0.8 and 9.5 billion PBMCs per donor were obtained by leukapheresis. What the authors observed across the whole study: Sharing across a handful of donors was observed for roughly 5% of naive CD4, over 3% of naive CD8, about 2.3% of memory CD4, and about 0.4% of memory CD8 clonotypes. Incomplete sequencing was indicated by rarefaction of sorted-subset datasets, despite the large sequencing depth. Only blood was sampled, and tissue TCR repertoires likely differ from those in blood. Because the study included a small number of donors, the genetic and exposure-history diversity represented was limited. Based on pairwise subsampling, the degree of clonotype sharing among donors was expected to be affected by sequencing depth. Naive subsets generally had larger estimated clonotype richness than memory subsets did. Compared with non-shared clonotypes, clonotypes shared by all four sorted-subset donors had higher generation probabilities.

For this clone: No antigen is known for it. Within one base of it there is no much larger clone, and no base qualities were kept.

Including cysteine and phenylalanine, the CDR3 has 15 amino acids. Only the CDR3 region is kept as DNA, spanning 45 bases read in frame from base 1. The germline V gene supplies CDR1 MNHNS and CDR2 SASEGT. Here V drops 3 bases and J drops 4 bases, and the junction holds 6 bases not matched to any gene. Using the deep immunoSEQ assay, TCR CDR3 regions were amplified from genomic DNA by multiplex PCR. Extracted genomic DNA from each cell subset was spread evenly across all wells of several immunoSEQ 96-well plates, with each plate serving as a replicate. Each replicate PCR for sorted subsets received approximately 220 ng genomic DNA, equal to 28,000 or so T cell genomes. Purified libraries were quantified with a Qubit 3.0 fluorometer, sized on a Bioanalyzer 2100, and re-quantified with the KAPA Library Quantification kit. Every immunoSEQ 96-well plate was sequenced on a separate single-read 150-cycle Illumina NextSeq 550 flow cell. On the authors' methods: The immunoSEQ output contained only junctional sequences without quality scores, so filtering could not match that applied to full-length reads. Sequences were annotated with PyIR, a Python wrapper for IgBLAST v1.9, and V/J genes and CDR3 were assigned using IMGT germline references. Any read was removed if the V/J assignment was weak (E-value above 1e-6), the CDR3 was missing, or the read contained stop codons, out-of-frame junctions, or ambiguous translated residues. V3J clonotypes were defined as sequences sharing the same inferred V gene, J gene, and CDR3 amino acid sequence. To compute the percentage overlap between repertoires, the number of shared unique clonotypes was divided by the size of the smaller repertoire. Repertoire richness was assessed with RTK rarefaction, the Chao1 estimator, and Recon v2.1 estimates of unobserved clonotypes. OLGA was used to compute generation probabilities for all TCRbeta clonotypes that the gDNA method yielded from a handful of donors. The immuneACCESS repertoire file appears here via TCRdb, limited to in-frame rearrangements. These files lack a portion of the clones; in checked studies, under half of the deficit traces to unresolved V genes, and the cause of the others is not known. V and J calls and clone size come straight from that table; D and trimming were deduced from the DNA. Recorded for this sample are 330,000 or so clones; roughly 70% of them occurred a single time. About 9.4% of the sample is taken by the ten largest.

The donors were healthy, HIV-negative adults who had no recently reported acute infections or vaccinations. Only Caucasian adults living in Nashville, Tennessee, USA were represented among the donors. CD4+ T cells were enriched by magnetic negative selection; naive cells were then positively selected on CD45RA, and the negative fraction formed the memory subset. After blood collection by leukapheresis, PBMCs were isolated using Ficoll-Histopaque density gradient centrifugation and then cryopreserved in the vapor phase of liquid nitrogen. Analytical flow cytometry was used to check the purity and quantity of each magnetically sorted T cell population. From each sorted fraction, genomic DNA was isolated and quantified by UV absorbance on a Nanodrop 2000c.

The chain employs TRBV6-1 and TRBJ2-1; 7 junctional bases match TRBD1. Specimen: memory CD4+ T cells sorted from blood. Sample cell subset or site, as interpreted from the label and publication: CD45RA-negative fraction. The sequence was obtained from a man younger than 40 in good health. The base sequence is TGTGCCAGCAGTGATTTAGGGGGCGCTTACAATGAGCAGTTCTTC. It translates to CASSDLGGAYNEQFF.